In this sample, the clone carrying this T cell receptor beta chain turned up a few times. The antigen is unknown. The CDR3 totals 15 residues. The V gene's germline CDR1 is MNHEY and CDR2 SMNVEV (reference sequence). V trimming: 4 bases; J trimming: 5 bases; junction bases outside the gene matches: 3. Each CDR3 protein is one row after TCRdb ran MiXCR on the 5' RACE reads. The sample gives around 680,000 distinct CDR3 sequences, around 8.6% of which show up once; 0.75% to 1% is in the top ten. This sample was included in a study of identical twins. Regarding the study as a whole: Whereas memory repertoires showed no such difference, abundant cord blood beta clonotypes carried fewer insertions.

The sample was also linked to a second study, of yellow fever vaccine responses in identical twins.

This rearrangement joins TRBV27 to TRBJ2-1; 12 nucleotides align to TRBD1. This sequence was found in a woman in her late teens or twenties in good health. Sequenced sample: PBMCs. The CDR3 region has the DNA TGTGCCAGCAGTTCCCGGGACAGGGGGCACAATGAGCAGTTCTTC. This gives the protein CASSSRDRGHNEQFF.